The next 21 T cell receptor beta chains were all read from a single sample in a study of siplizumab effects on memory and regulatory T cells. Sequenced by immunoSEQ multiplex PCR; TCRdb stores in-frame clones only, minus some. The repertoire holds some 100,000 clones, with 94% as singletons. The sequenced sample was Tregs sorted from blood. The receptors were gathered from a human donor in good health.

This rearrangement joins TRBV12-5 to TRBJ1-2; the D is unclear. Germline CDR1 reads LGHNT; CDR2 reads FRNRAP. V gave up 1 base and J gave up 2 bases, with 8 bases separating them. The CDR3 is 14 amino acids. CDR3 amino acids: CASGLGLTNYGYTF. The CDR3 nucleotides read TGTGCTAGTGGTTTGGGACTAACCAACTATGGCTACACCTTC.

This clone came up once. The chain is built from TRBV6-1 and TRBJ1-6, with D hard to call. V lost 4 bases to trimming and J lost 0 bases, with 4 bases between them. Germline assignment: CDR1 MNHNS and CDR2 SASEGT. CDR3 size: 14 residues. The DNA for the CDR3 is TGTGCCAGCAGTGGAGGCTCCTATAATTCACCCCTCCACTTT. This translates into CASSGGSYNSPLHF.

The J gene is TRBJ2-3, the V gene TRBV2, with 13 bases lining up with TRBD2. Germline V CDR1 and CDR2: SNHLY, FYNNEI. The CDR3 is made up of 15 amino acids. The J segment lost 6 bases and the V segment lost 7 bases, leaving 7 bases of the junction unmatched. The DNA of the CDR3 is TGTGCCAGCAAGGGACTAGCGGGAATAAAGGATACGCAGTATTTT. Amino acid sequence: CASKGLAGIKDTQYF. Full variable domain (remainder filled in from reference TRBV2 and TRBJ2-3): EPEVTQTPSHQVTQMGQEVILRCVPISNHLYFYWYRQILGQKVEFLVSFYNNEISEKSEIFDDQFSVERPDGSNFTLKIRSTKLEDSAMYFCASKGLAGIKDTQYFGPGTRLTVL.

The chain links TRBV6-6 to TRBJ2-7; 7 bases align to TRBD2. This CDR3 region has 13 residues. Looked up from germline, CDR1 is MNHNY and CDR2 is SVGAGI (reference sequence). V lost 6 bases to trimming and J lost 3 bases; unmatched junction nucleotides: 5. DNA for the CDR3: TGTGCCAGCAGCCGGGGGGAAGACTACGAGCAGTACTTC. Its translation: CASSRGEDYEQYF.

The chain has TRBV29-1 and TRBJ1-1, with a tentative D call TRBD1 (6 bases). CDR1 SQVTM and CDR2 ANQGSEA come from the germline V gene. The CDR3 spans 12 residues. Trimming pared 7 bases from V and 6 bases from J, leaving 15 bases between. CDR3 residues: CSAGQPGAEAFF. In DNA, the CDR3 is TGCAGCGCCGGACAGCCAGGGGCTGAAGCTTTCTTT. The full variable domain, rest sourced from reference TRBV29-1 and TRBJ1-1, is SAVISQKPSRDICQRGTSLTIQCQVDSQVTMMFWYRQQPGQSLTLIATANQGSEATYESGFVIDKFPISRPNLTFSTLTVSNMSPEDSSIYLCSAGQPGAEAFFGQGTRLTVV.

The chain combines TRBV7-9 with TRBJ1-4; maybe TRBD1 (5 bases). The germline CDR1 and CDR2 sequences are SEHNR and FQNEAQ (reference sequence). The V end was cut by 3 bases, the J end by 4 bases, with 15 bases between. The CDR3 sequence is 16 residues long. CDR3 nucleotide sequence: TGTGCCAGCAGCTTGGGGCTGGGGGATAATAATGAAAAACTGTTTTTT. Protein: CASSLGLGDNNEKLFF.

The chain couples TRBV19 to TRBJ1-5, with TRBD1 as a possible D gene (5 bases). Per the germline V gene, CDR1 is LNHDA and CDR2 is SQIVND (reference sequence). V was clipped by 4 bases and J by 7 bases, with 20 bases between them. The CDR3 length is 16 residues. The CDR3 nucleotides read TGTGCCAGTAGTACTAAGGTCGGGGGTCCCCACCAGCCCCAGCATTTT. Residues: CASSTKVGGPHQPQHF.

The V call is TRBV7-9, the J call TRBJ1-1; D is uncertain. CDR1 and CDR2 (germline): SEHNR, FQNEAQ (reference sequence). CDR3 length equals 15 residues. With 5 bases removed from V and 4 bases from J, the gap between germline ends came to 17 bases. CDR3 nucleotides: TGTGCCAGCAGCGCATATAGAGGGCCTGGCACTGAAGCTTTCTTT. Amino acids: CASSAYRGPGTEAFF.

This chain uses TRBV5-1 with TRBJ2-3; D uncertain. Germline assignment: CDR1 SGHRS and CDR2 YFSETQ. CDR3 length: 12 amino acids. Trimming took 3 bases from V and 8 from J, leaving 10 bases between them. The CDR3 region has the DNA TGCGCCAGCAGCTCTACCTTTGGTACGCAGTATTTT. This sequence encodes CASSSTFGTQYF.

The J gene is TRBJ1-5, the V gene TRBV6-1; 9 nucleotides match TRBD1. The ends lost 4 bases at V and 2 bases at J; junction bases unmatched: 9. CDR1 and CDR2 from the germline V gene are MNHNS and SASEGT. This CDR3 region has 17 residues. The CDR3 is CASSGVQGARGNQPQHF. The CDR3 nucleotides are TGTGCCAGCAGTGGTGTACAGGGGGCGCGGGGCAATCAGCCCCAGCATTTT.

The rearrangement uses TRBV2 and TRBJ1-5; 8 bases fit TRBD1. The CDR3 has 14 residues. Losses at the gene ends were 9 bases for V and 7 bases for J; bases not matched to a gene: 11. From germline, CDR1 is SNHLY and CDR2 FYNNEI. The CDR3 sequence: CASLRWTGLQPQHF. The CDR3 DNA sequence: TGTGCCAGTCTGAGATGGACAGGGCTACAGCCCCAGCATTTT.

The V and J genes are TRBV5-1 and TRBJ2-6, with D uncertain. CDR3 size: 17 residues. CDR1 is SGHRS, CDR2 YFSETQ, per germline. The V gene lost 3 bases and the J gene lost 4 bases, with 17 bases spanning the gap. The CDR3 coding sequence is TGCGCCAGCAGCTACGAGTTATTGAGATCCGGGGCCAACGTCCTGACTTTC. Its translation is CASSYELLRSGANVLTF.

The rearrangement links TRBV9 to TRBJ2-1; 8 bases are a match to TRBD2. V trimming: 4 bases; J trimming: 6 bases; junction bases outside the gene matches: 12. Germline lookup yields CDR1 SGDLS and CDR2 YYNGEE. This CDR3 is 16 amino acids long. In nucleotides, the CDR3 is TGTGCCAGCAGCCGTCAACTAGCGGTGAGCGGCAATGAGCAGTTCTTC. This encodes CASSRQLAVSGNEQFF.

This chain connects TRBV27 to TRBJ2-4, with D possibly TRBD1 on 5 matching bases. CDR3 size: 14 residues. V lost 5 bases and J lost 6, with 14 bases in between. Germline values: CDR1 MNHEY, CDR2 SMNVEV (reference sequence). CDR3 DNA sequence: TGTGCCAGCAGTCTCACCACAAGGGGAAACATTCAGTACTTC. Translated, it gives CASSLTTRGNIQYF.

The chain combines TRBV6-1 with TRBJ1-2, with no clear D. Trimming removed 7 bases at V and 1 base at J, with 13 bases between. The CDR3 extends over 14 amino acids. Germline lookup yields CDR1 MNHNS and CDR2 SASEGT. The CDR3 DNA reads as TGTGCCAGCATTAGATCGGGCAGTAACTATGGCTACACCTTC. Its protein is CASIRSGSNYGYTF.

This chain links TRBV7-8 with TRBJ2-7, with 9 bases identical to TRBD1. Looked up from germline, CDR1 is SGHVS and CDR2 is FQNEAQ. V lost 6 bases to trimming and J lost 5 bases; unmatched junction nucleotides: 11. The CDR3 consists of 15 residues. The CDR3 nucleotides are TGTGCCAGCAGACTTCCCGGGACAGGGTGGGACGAGCAGTACTTC. This codes for CASRLPGTGWDEQYF.

In its sample, this clone was seen once. The CDR3 here is CASSESAYQPQHF. Here the CDR3 DNA reads TGCGCCAGCAGTGAGTCTGCTTATCAGCCCCAGCATTTT. This chain uses TRBV10-2 with TRBJ1-5; unclear D gene. Germline CDR1 WSHSY, CDR2 SAAADI. The CDR3 spans 13 residues. Trimming pared 0 bases from V and 5 bases from J, leaving 5 bases between.

The chain recombines TRBV5-4 with TRBJ1-5; D not resolved. Germline V gene data show CDR1 as SGHNT and CDR2 as YYREEE (reference sequence). The CDR3 extends over 14 amino acids. The ends were cut back, 0 bases at V and 0 bases at J, with 4 bases in the middle. CDR3 bases: TGTGCCAGCAGCTTGGGGGGTAGCAATCAGCCCCAGCATTTT. It codes for CASSLGGSNQPQHF.

The chain uses TRBV30 and TRBJ1-2; unclear D gene. Germline V CDR1 and CDR2: GTSNPN, SVGIG (reference sequence). This CDR3 contains 12 residues. V was clipped by 0 bases and J by 4 bases, with 6 bases between them. This CDR3 reads CAWSVYGYGYTF. CDR3 in DNA: TGTGCCTGGAGTGTGTACGGCTATGGCTACACCTTC. The full variable domain, in which reference TRBV30 and TRBJ1-2 provide the parts outside the CDR3, is SQTIHQWPATLVQPVGSPLSLECTVEGTSNPNLYWYRQAAGRGLQLLFYSVGIGQISSEVPQNLSASRPQDRQFILSSKKLLLSDSGFYLCAWSVYGYGYTFGSGTRLTVV.

V is TRBV5-1 and J is TRBJ2-3; no definite D call. The CDR3 length is 14 residues. Trimming took off 3 bases at V and 2 bases at J, with 10 bases between the two ends. CDR1 is SGHRS, CDR2 YFSETQ, per germline. CDR3 region: CASSYGQPTDTQYF. The CDR3 DNA follows: TGCGCCAGCAGCTACGGGCAACCCACAGATACGCAGTATTTT. The whole variable domain, filled in from reference TRBV5-1 and TRBJ2-3, reads KAGVTQTPRYLIKTRGQQVTLSCSPISGHRSVSWYQQTPGQGLQFLFEYFSETQRNKGNFPGRFSGRQFSNSRSEMNVSTLELGDSALYLCASSYGQPTDTQYFGPGTRLTVL.

The chain joins TRBV7-9 to TRBJ2-5, with D tentatively TRBD2 (6 bases). Germline-derived CDR1 and CDR2 are SEHNR and FQNEAQ (reference sequence). V was clipped by 3 bases and J by 4 bases, with 24 bases between them. The CDR3 has 18 amino acids. The CDR3, as DNA: TGTGCCAGCAGCTTTGGTCGCGGGACCCGCTTCTCGAGAGAGACCCAGTACTTC. Its protein product is CASSFGRGTRFSRETQYF. Together with reference TRBV7-9 and TRBJ2-5, the CDR3 gives the full variable domain: DTGVSQNPRHKITKRGQNVTFRCDPISEHNRLYWYRQTLGQGPEFLTYFQNEAQLEKSRLLSDRFSAERPKGSFSTLEIQRTEQGDSAMYLCASSFGRGTRFSRETQYFGPGTRLLVL.